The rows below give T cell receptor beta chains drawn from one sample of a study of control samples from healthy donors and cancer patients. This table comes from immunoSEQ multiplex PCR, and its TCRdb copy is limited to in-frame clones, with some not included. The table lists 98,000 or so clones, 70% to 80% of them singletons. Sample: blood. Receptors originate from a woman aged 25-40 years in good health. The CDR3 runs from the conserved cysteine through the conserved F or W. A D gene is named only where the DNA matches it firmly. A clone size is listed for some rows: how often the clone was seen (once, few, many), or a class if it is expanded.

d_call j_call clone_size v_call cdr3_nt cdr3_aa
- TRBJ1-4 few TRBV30 TGTGCCTGGAGTGTGAATGAAAAACTGTTTTTT CAWSVNEKLFF
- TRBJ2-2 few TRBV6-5 TGTGCCAGCAGTTACAATGGGGGCCTGACCGGCGGGGAGCTGTTTTTT CASSYNGGLTGGELFF
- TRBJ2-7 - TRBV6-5 TGTGCCAGCAGGGGGGGGCAGTGGCAGGATTACGAGCAGTACTTC CASRGGQWQDYEQYF
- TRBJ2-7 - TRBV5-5 TGTGCCAGCAGCACCCGGACTTACGAGCAGTACTTC CASSTRTYEQYF
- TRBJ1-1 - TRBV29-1 TGCAGCGTTTCTAACTTAGAAGCTTTCTTT CSVSNLEAFF
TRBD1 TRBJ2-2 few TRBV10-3 TGTGCCATCAGGAGACCTGGGACAGGGATCACCGGGGAGCTGTTTTTT CAIRRPGTGITGELFF
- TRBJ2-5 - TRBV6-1 TGTGCCAGCAGTGAAGCGCGGACCCTAGGGACCCAGTACTTC CASSEARTLGTQYF
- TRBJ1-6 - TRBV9 TGTGCCAGCAGCGTAGGGGTTTTGGGATCACCCCTCCACTTT CASSVGVLGSPLHF
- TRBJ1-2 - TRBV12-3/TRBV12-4 TGTGCCAGCAGTTTACGGGACACCCATAGGACCTTC CASSLRDTHRTF
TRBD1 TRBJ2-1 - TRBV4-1 TGCGCCAGCAGTCAATTCGGGGGACAGGGGGGATACAATGAGCAGTTCTTC CASSQFGGQGGYNEQFF
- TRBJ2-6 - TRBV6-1 TGTGCCAGCAGTGCCCGGCCTTCGCCAGGGGCCAACGTCCTGACTTTC CASSARPSPGANVLTF
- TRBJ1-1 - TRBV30 TGTGCCTCGACCCAAGATTCGGTGCCGAGTCCAGCTTTCTTT CASTQDSVPSPAFF
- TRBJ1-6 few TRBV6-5 TGTGCCAGCAGCGCCGACGAAGATTCACCCCTCCACTTT CASSADEDSPLHF
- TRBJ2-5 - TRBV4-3 TGCGCCAGCAGCCAAGTGTGGGGGAGCCAAGAGACCCAGTACTTC CASSQVWGSQETQYF
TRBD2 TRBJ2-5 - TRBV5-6 TGTGCCAGCAGCTTTCGACTAGCGGGGGGTCTACAAGAGACCCAGTACTTC CASSFRLAGGLQETQYF
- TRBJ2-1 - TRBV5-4 TGTGCCAGCAGCTTGGCGGGGAACTCCTACAATGAGCAGTTCTTC CASSLAGNSYNEQFF
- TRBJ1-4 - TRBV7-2 TGTGCCAGCAGCTTCCCCCCGGGGGCAACTAATGAAAAACTGTTTTTT CASSFPPGATNEKLFF
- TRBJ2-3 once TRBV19 TGTGCCAGTAGTACGTACTCAGATACGCAGTATTTT CASSTYSDTQYF
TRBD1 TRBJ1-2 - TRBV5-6 TGTGCCAGCAGCGGGACAGGGGGATTCTACACCTTC CASSGTGGFYTF
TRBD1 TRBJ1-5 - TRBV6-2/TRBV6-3 TGTGCCAGCAGCCTATCCAGGGGGAAAATGGATCAGCCCCAGCATTTT CASSLSRGKMDQPQHF
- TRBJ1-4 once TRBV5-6 TGTGCCAGCAGCTTGGCGGCTGGAGGGCAGATTAATGAAAAACTGTTTTTT CASSLAAGGQINEKLFF
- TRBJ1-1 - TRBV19 TGTGCCAGTAGCGAGGATAACACTGAAGCTTTCTTT CASSEDNTEAFF
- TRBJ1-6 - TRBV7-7 TGTGCTAGCAGCTTGGCGGACAACTATAATTCACCCCTCCACTTT CASSLADNYNSPLHF
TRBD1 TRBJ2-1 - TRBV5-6 TGTGCCAGCAGCTGGGGACAGGGGGAGCGAAGGCAGTTCTTC CASSWGQGERRQFF
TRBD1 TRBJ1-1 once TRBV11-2 TGTGCCAGCAGCCCGAGGACAGGGGGCACTGAAGCTTTCTTT CASSPRTGGTEAFF
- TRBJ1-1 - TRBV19 TGTGCCAGTAGTCCCTGGTCAGGGGTGGGCACTGAAGCTTTCTTT CASSPWSGVGTEAFF
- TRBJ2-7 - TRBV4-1 TGCGCCAGCTCCCGAGGGGGGGGCGACGAGCAGTACTTC CASSRGGGDEQYF
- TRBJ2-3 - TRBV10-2 TGCGCCAGCAGTGAAGGGGGGCCTGGGGGCACAGATACGCAGTATTTT CASSEGGPGGTDTQYF
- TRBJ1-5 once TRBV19 TGTGCCAGTAGTATTCGGCAGGGAAATCAGCCCCAGCATTTT CASSIRQGNQPQHF
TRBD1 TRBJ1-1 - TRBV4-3 TGCGCCAGCAGCCCTGCAAGGGGGCTGAACACTGAAGCTTTCTTT CASSPARGLNTEAFF
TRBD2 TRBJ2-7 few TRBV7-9 TGTGCCAGCAGCTCGGGGACTAGCGGGGCGGAGCAGTACTTC CASSSGTSGAEQYF
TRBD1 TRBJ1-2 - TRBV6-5 TGTGCCAGCAGTCCCCGGGACAGGGCCGACTATGGCTACACCTTC CASSPRDRADYGYTF
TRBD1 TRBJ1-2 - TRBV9 TGTGCCAGCAGCGGGACAGGGGGTGGTGGCTACACCTTC CASSGTGGGGYTF
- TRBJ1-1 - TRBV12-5 TGTGCTAGTGGTTTGTTCGGGTGGAACACTGAAGCTTTCTTT CASGLFGWNTEAFF
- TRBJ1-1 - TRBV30 TGTGCCTGGAGTGGACAGGATACAGCTTTCTTT CAWSGQDTAFF
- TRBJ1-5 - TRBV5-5 TGTGCCAGCAGCTGGGGCGGGACCCCCAATCAGCCCCAGCATTTT CASSWGGTPNQPQHF
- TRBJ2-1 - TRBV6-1 TGTGCCAGCAGTGAAGCCTTTTACAATGAGCAGTTCTTC CASSEAFYNEQFF
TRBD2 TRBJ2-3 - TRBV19 TGTGCCAGTGGGACCGGGACTAGCGGGGCAGATACGCAGTATTTT CASGTGTSGADTQYF
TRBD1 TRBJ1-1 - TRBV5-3 TGTGCCAGAAGCCCGAGGGACAGCCAGAACACTGAAGCTTTCTTT CARSPRDSQNTEAFF
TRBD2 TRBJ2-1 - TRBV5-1 TGCGCCAGCAGCCTCGATGGCGGGGGGTTCCTTAACAATGAGCAGTTCTTC CASSLDGGGFLNNEQFF
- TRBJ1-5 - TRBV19 TGTGCCAGTAGCACGAAAGGGTTTGCGCGCAATCAGCCCCAGCATTTT CASSTKGFARNQPQHF
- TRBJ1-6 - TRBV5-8 TGTGCCAGCAGCATTAATTCACCCCTCCACTTT CASSINSPLHF
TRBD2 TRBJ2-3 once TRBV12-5 TGTGCTAGTGGTTTGGGACTAGCGGGGGCCAGCACAGATACGCAGTATTTT CASGLGLAGASTDTQYF
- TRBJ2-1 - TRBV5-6 TGTGCCAGCAGCCTGGGAGAGTTGCGACTCAGGGTCGATGAGCAGTTCTTC CASSLGELRLRVDEQFF
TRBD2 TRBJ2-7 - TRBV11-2 TGTGCCAGCAGCTTACCGACTAGCGGGGGGGCCTACGAGCAGTACTTC CASSLPTSGGAYEQYF
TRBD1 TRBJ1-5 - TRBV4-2 TGTGCCAGCAGCGGGGACAGTAGCAATCAGCCCCAGCATTTT CASSGDSSNQPQHF
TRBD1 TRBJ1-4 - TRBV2 TGTGCCAGCAGGACCGGGACAGGGAATGAAAAACTGTTTTTT CASRTGTGNEKLFF
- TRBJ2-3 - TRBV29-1 TGCAGCGCCAAGACCAGTCGGGTCACAGATACGCAGTATTTT CSAKTSRVTDTQYF
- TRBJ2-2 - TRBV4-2 TGTGCCAGCAGCCAAGAGCAGGGTTTCATCGGAGCCGGGGAGCTGTTTTTT CASSQEQGFIGAGELFF
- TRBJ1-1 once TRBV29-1 TGCAGCGTTGAACGACGGGACATCTACACTGAAGCTTTCTTT CSVERRDIYTEAFF
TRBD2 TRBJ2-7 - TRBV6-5 TGTGCCAGCAGCACTAGCGGGGGCCTGTACTACGAGCAGTACTTC CASSTSGGLYYEQYF